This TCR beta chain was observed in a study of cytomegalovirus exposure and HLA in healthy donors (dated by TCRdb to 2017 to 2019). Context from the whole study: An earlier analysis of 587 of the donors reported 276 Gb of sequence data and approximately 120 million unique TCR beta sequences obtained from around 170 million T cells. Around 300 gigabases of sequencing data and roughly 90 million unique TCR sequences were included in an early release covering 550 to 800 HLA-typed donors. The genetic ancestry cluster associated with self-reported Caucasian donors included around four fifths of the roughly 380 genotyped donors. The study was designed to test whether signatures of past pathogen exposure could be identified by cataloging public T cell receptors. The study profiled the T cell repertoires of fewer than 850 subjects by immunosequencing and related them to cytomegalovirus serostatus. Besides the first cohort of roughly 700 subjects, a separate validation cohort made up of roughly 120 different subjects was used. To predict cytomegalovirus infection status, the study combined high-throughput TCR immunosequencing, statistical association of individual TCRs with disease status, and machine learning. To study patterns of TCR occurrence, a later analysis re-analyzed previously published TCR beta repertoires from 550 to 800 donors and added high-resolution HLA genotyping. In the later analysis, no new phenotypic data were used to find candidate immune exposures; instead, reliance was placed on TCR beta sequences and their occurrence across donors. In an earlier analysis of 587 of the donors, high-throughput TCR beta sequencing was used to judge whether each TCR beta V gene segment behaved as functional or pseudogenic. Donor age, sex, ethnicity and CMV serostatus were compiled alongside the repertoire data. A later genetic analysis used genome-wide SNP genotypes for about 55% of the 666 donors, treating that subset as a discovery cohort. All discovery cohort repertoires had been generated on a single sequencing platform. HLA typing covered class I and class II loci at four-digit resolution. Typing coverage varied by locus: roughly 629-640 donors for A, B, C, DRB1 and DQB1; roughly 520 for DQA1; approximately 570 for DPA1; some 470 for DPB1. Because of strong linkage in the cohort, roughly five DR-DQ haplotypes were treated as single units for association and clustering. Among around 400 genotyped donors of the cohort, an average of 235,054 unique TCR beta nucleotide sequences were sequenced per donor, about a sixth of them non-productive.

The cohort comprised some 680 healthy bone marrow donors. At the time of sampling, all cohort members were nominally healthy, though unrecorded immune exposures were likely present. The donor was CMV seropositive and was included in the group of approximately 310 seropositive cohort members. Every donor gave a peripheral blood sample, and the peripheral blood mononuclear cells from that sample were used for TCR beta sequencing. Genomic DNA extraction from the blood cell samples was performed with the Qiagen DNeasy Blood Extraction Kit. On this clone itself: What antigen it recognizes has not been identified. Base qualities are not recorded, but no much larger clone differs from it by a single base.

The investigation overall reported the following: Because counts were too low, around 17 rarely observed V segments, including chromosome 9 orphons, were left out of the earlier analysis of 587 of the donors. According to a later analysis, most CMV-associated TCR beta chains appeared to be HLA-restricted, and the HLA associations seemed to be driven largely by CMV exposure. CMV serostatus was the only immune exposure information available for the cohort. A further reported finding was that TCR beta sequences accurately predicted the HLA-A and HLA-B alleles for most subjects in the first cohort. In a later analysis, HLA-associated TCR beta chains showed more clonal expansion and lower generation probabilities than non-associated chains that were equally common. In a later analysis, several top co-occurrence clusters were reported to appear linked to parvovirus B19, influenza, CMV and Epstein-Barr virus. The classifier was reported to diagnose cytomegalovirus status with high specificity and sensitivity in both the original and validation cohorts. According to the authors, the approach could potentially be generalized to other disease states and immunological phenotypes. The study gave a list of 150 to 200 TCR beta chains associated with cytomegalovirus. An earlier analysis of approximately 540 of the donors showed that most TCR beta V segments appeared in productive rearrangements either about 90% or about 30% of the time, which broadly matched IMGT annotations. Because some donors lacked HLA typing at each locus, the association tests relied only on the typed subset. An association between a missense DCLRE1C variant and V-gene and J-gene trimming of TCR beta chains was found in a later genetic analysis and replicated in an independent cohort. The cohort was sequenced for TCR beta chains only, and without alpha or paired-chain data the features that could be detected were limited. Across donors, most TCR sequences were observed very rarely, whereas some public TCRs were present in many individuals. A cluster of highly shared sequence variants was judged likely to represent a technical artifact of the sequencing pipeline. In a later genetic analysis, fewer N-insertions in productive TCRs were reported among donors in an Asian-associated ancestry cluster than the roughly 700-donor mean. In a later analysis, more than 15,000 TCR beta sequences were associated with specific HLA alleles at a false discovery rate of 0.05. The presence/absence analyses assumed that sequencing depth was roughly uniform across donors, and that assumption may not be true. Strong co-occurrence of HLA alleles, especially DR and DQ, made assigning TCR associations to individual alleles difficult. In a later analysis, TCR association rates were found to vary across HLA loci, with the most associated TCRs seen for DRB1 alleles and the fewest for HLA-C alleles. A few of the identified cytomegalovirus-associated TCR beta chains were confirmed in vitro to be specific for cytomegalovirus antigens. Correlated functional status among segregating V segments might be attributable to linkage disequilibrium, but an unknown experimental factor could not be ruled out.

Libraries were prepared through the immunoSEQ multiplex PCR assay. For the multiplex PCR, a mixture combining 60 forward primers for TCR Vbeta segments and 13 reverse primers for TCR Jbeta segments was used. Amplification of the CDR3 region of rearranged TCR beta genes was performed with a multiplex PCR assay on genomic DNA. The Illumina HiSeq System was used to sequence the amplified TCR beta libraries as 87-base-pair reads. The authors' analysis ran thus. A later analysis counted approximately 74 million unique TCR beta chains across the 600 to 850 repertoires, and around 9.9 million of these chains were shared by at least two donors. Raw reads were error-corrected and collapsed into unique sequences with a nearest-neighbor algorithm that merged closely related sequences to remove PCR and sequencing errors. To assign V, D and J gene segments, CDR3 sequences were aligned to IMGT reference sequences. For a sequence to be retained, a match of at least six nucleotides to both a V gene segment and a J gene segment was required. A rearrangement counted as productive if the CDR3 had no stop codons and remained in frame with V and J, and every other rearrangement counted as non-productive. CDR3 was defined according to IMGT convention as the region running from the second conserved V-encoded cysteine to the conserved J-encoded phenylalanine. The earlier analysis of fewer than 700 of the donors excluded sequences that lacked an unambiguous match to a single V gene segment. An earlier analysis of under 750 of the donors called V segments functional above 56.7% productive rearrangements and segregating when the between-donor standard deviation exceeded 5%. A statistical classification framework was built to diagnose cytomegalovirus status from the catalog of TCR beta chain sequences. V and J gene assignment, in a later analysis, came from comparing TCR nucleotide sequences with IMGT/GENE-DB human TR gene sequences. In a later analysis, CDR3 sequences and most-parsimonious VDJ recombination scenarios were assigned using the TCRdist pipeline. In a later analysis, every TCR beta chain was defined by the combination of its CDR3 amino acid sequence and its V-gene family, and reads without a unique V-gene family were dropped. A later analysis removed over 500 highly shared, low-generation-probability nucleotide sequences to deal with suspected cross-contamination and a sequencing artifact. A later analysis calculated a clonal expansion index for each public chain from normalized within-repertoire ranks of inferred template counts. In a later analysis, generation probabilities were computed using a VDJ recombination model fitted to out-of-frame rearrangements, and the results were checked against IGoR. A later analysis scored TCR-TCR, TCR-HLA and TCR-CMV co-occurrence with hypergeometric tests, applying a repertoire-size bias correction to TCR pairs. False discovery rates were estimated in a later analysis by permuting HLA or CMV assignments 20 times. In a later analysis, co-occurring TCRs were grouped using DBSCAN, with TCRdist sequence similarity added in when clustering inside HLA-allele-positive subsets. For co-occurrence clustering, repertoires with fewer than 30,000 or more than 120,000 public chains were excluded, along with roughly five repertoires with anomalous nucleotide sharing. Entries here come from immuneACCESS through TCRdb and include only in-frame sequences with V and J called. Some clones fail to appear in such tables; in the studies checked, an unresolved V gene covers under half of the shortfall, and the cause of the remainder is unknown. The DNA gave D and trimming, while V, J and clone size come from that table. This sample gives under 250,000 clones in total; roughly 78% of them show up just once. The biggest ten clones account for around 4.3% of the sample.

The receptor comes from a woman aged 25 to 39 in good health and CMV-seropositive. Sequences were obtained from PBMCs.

The nucleotide sequence is TGTGCCAGCAGTGGGGGACTAGCGGGAGGGACCTACAATGAGCAGTTCTTC. This translates into CASSGGLAGGTYNEQFF. In this chain, TRBV2 is recombined with TRBJ2-1; the central 16 bases match TRBD2. The CDR3 runs 17 amino acids, cysteine and phenylalanine included. Only CDR3 DNA is held: 51 bases, read in frame from base 1. V lost 4 bases and J lost 2 bases, and the count of bases not matched to a germline gene is 2. The germline V gene supplies CDR1 SNHLY and CDR2 FYNNEI.